This T cell receptor (beta chain) was observed in a study of T cells in Graves' hyperthyroidism and ophthalmopathy. The TCR beta CDR3 regions underwent amplification using RNA transcripts as the source. First-round RT-PCR of the TCR CDR3 relied on the HTBI primer set. A single record per CDR3 protein comes from TCRdb applying MiXCR to the multiplex PCR reads. This sample has roughly 500,000 distinct CDR3 sequences; 11% to 15% occur once, and the top ten carry more than 4.5%. V was trimmed by 6 bases and J by 8 bases, leaving 8 bases between them. The length of the CDR3 is 11 residues. This clonotype showed up many times.

The genes are TRBV12-3 or TRBV12-4 and TRBJ1-3; no clear D gene. Sequencing used blood. The receptor was derived from a woman aged 30 to 39 with Graves' hyperthyroidism that later progressed to Graves' ophthalmopathy. The CDR3 bases are TGTGCCAGCAGCCAGAGCGACACCATATATTTT. Encoded protein: CASSQSDTIYF.